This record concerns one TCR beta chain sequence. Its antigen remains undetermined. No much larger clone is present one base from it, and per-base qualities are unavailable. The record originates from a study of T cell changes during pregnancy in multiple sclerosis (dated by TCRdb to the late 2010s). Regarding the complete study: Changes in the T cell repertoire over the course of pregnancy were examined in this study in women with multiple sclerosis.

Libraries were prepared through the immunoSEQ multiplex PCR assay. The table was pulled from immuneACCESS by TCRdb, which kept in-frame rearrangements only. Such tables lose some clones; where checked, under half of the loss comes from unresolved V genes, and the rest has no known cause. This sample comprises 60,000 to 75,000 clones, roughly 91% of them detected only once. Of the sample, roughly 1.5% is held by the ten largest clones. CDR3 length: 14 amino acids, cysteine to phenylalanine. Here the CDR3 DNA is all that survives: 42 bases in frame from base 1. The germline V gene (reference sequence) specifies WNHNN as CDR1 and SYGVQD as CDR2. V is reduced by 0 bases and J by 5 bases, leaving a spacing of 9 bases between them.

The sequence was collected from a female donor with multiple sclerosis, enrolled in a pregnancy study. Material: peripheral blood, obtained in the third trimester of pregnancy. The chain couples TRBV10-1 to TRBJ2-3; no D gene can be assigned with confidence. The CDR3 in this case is CASSESGVQDTQYF. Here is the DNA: TGCGCCAGCAGTGAGTCGGGCGTGCAAGATACGCAGTATTTT.